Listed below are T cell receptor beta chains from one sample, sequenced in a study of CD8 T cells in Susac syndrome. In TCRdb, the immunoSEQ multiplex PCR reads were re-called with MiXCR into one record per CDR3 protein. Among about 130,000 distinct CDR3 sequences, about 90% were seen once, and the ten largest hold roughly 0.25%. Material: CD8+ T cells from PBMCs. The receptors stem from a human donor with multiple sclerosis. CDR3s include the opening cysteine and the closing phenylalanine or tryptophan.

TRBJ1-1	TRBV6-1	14	CASSEIIGSFEAFF
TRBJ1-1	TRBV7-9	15	CASSPPRSGSTEAFF
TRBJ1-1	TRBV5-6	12	CASSLQGRVAFF
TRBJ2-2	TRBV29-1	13	CSVLAGGSGELFF
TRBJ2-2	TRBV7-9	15	CASSQRTANTGELFF
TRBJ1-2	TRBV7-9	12	CASSPDSRGYTF
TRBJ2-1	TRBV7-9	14	CASSLGQGNNEQFF
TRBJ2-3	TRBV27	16	CASYDRGTGGQDTQYF
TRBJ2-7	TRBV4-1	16	CASSPLGLAGDNEQYF
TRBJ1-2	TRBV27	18	CASSDLGQGPSPNYGYTF
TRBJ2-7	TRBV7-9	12	CASSLEELEQYF
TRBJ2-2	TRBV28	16	CASSYPDRMNTGELFF
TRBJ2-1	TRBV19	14	CASSGLAGGYEQFF
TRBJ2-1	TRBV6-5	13	CASSTGAEGEQFF
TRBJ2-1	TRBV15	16	CATSTPQESSYNEQFF
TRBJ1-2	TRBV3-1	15	CASSQDQGGIYGYTF
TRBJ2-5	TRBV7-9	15	CASSLVVGTGETQYF
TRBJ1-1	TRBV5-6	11	CASSTGLEAFF
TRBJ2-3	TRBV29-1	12	CSVEGGADTQYF
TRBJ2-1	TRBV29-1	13	CSAELGRANEQFF
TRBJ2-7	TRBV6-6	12	CASSYLAREQYF
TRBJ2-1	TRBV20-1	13	CSADLTSYNEQFF
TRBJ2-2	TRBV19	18	CASTPRLRVAGHTGELFF
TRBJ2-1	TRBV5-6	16	CASSREGLAGYNEQFF
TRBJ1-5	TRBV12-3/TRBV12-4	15	CASSLGSPGGQPQHF
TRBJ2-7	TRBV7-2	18	CASSLARSRGTGTYEQYF
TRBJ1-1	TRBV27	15	CASSSPGSLSTEAFF
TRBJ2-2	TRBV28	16	CASTLGQGLNTGELFF
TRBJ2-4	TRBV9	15	CASSAGSRGQNIQYF
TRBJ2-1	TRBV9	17	CASSSATGTGIYNEQFF
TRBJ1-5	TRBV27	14	CASSGQGGSQPQHF
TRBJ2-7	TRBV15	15	CATSAGRAVSYEQYF
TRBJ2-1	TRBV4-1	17	CASSLKAAGATYNEQFF
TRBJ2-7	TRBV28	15	CASSPLLGLIKEQYF
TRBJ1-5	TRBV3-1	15	CASSQMGQGDQPQHF
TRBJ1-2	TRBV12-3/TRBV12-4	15	CASSYADSHPPGYTF
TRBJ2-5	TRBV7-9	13	CASSPPPRETQYF
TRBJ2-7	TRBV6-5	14	CASSYSGVAYEQYF
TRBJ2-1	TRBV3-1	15	CASSQGWISYNEQFF
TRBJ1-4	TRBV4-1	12	CASSQEDEKLFF
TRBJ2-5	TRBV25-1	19	CASSELKAEFWEGKETQYF
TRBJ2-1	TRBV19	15	CASSIAPPGSNEQFF
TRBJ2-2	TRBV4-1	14	CASSQEEIAGELFF
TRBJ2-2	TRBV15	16	CATSREAQGLTGELFF
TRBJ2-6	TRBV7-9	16	CASSSYYDSGANVLTF
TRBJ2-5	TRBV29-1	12	CSVLEAGETQYF
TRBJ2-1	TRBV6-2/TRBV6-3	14	CASSSLSIYNEQFF
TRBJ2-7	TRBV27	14	CASSLSASGYEQYF
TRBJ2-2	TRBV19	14	CASGAGASTGELFF
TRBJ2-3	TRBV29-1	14	CSVVEGSVSDTQYF
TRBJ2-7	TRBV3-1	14	CASSQRLGGDEQYF
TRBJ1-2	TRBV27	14	CASSPAGFFSGYTF